In its sample, the clone carrying this TCR beta chain was seen once. The sample belongs to a study of blood T cell repertoires in COVID-19. Study details: Sources were T cells, B-cell-depleted T cells, or PBMCs; the material itself was cDNA or gDNA.

This study enrolled people aged roughly 18 to 89 from under 25 US geographic areas. Methods used by the authors: Quantification of nucleated cells was approximated via reference gene primer amplification. Clones were read by immunoSEQ multiplex PCR, and TCRdb kept only the in-frame ones, dropping some. V and J calls and clone size are those listed in that table; D and trimming were worked out from the DNA. This sample has a few hundred thousand clones, with about 88% found just once. Trimming left V 6 bases short and J 8 bases short, with 17 bases between. Germline assignment: CDR1 MDHEN and CDR2 SYDVKM. This CDR3 has 14 amino acids.

The chain couples TRBV28 to TRBJ1-3; tentatively, D is TRBD1 (6 bases). The receptor comes from a woman younger than 35 who had recovered from COVID-19. The sample was PBMCs or T cells enriched from blood (not recorded which). The CDR3 loop reads CASSRSGGRYTIYF. The CDR3 nucleotides are TGTGCCAGCAGCCGTTCGGGGGGCAGGTACACCATATATTTT.